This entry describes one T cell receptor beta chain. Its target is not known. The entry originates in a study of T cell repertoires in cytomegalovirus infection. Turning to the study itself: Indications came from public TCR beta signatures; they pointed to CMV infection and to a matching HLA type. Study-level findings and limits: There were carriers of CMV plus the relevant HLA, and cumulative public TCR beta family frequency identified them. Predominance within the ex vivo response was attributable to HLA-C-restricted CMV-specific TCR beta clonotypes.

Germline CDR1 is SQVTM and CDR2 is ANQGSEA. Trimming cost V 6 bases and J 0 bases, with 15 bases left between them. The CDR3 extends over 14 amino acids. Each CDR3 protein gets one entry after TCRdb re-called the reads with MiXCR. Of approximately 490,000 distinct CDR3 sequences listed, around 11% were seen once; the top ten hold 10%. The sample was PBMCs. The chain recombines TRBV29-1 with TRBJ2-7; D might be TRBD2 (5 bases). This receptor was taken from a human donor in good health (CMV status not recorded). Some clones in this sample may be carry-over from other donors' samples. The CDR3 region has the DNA TGCAGCGTCGACCCGACGGGATACTCCTACGAGCAGTACTTC. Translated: CSVDPTGYSYEQYF.